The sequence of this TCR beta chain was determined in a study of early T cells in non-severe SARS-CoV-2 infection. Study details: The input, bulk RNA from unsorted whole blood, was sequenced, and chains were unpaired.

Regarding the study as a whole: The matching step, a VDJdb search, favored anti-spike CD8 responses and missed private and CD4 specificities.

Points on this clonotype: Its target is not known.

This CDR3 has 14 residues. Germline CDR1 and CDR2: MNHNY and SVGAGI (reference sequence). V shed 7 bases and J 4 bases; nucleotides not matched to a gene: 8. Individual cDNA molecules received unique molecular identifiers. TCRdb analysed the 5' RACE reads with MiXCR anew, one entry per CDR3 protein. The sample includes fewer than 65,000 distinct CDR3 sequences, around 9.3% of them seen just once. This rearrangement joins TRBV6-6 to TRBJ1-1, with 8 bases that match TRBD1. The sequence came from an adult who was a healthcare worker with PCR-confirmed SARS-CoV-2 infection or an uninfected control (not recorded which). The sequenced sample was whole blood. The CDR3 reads CASIPQGVSTEAFF. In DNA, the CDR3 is TGTGCCAGCATACCACAGGGGGTTTCCACTGAAGCTTTCTTT.